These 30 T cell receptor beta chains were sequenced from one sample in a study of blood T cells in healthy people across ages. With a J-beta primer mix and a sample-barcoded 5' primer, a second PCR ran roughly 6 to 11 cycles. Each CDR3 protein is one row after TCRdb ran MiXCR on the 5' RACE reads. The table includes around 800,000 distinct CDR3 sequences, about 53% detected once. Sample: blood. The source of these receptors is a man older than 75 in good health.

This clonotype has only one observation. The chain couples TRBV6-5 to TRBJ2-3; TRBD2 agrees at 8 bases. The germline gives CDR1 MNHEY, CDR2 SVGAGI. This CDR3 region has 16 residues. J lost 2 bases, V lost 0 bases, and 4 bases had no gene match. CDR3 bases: TGTGCCAGCAGTTACTCCGAGCGGGAGCCCACAGATACGCAGTATTTT. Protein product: CASSYSEREPTDTQYF.

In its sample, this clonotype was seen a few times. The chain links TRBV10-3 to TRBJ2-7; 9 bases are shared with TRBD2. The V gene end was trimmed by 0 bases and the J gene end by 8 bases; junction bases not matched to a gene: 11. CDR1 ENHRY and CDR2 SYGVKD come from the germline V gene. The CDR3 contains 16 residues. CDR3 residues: CAISESVTLAGGKQYF. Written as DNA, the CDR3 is TGTGCCATCAGTGAGTCGGTGACACTAGCGGGTGGAAAGCAGTACTTC.

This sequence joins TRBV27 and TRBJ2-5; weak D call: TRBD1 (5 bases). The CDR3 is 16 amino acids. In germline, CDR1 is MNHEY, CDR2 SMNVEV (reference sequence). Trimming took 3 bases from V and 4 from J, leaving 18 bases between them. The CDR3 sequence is CASSLGPPTIGETQYF. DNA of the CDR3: TGTGCCAGCAGTTTGGGGCCCCCGACCATCGGAGAGACCCAGTACTTC.

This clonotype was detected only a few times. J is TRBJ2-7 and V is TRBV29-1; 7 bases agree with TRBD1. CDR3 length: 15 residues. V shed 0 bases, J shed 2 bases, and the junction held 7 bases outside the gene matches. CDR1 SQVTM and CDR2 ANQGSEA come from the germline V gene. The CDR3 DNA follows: TGCAGCGTTGAAGATCCGACAGGGACCACCTACGAGCAGTACTTC. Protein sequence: CSVEDPTGTTYEQYF.

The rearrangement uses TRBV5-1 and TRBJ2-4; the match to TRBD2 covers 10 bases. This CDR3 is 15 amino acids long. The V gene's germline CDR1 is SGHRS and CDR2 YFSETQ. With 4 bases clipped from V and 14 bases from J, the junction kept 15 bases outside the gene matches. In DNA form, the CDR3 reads TGCGCCAGCAGCCCAACCCGCGGTAGCGGGAGGAAGGAGTACTTC. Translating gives CASSPTRGSGRKEYF.

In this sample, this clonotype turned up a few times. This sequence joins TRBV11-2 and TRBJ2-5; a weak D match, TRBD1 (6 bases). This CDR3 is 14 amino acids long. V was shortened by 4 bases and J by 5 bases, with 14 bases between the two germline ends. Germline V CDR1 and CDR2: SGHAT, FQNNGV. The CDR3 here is CASSSQGIVETQYF. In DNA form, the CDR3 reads TGTGCCAGCAGCTCACAGGGCATCGTGGAGACCCAGTACTTC.

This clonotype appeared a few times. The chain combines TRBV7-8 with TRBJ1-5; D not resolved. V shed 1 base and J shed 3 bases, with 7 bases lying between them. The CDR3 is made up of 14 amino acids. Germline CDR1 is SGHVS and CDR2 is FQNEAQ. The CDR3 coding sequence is TGTGCCAGCAGCTTAGGGGCAGTCAATCAGCCCCAGCATTTT. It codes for CASSLGAVNQPQHF.

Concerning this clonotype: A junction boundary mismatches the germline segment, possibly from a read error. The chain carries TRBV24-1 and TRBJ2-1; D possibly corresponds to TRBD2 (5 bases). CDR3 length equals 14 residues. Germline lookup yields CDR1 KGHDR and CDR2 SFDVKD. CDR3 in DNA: TGTGCCATCAGTGAGCGGACGGCATACAATGAGCAGTTCTTC. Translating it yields CAISERTAYNEQFF.

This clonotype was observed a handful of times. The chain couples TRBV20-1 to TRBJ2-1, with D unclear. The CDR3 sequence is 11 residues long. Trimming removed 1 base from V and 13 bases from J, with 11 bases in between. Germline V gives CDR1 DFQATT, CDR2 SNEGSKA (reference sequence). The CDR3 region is CSARGQELQFF. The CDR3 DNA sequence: TGCAGTGCTAGAGGCCAAGAATTACAGTTCTTC.

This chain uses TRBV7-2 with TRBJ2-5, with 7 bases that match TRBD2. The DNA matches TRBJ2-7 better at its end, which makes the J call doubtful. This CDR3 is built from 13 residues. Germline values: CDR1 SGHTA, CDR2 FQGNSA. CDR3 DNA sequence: TGTGCCAGCAATCAGAGGGAGGGCTACGAGCAGTACTTC. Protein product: CASNQREGYEQYF.

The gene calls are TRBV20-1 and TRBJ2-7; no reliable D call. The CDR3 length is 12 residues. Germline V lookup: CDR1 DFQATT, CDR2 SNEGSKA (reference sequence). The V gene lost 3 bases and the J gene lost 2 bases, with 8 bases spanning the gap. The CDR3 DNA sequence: TGCAGTGCTAGGGACGATACCTACGAGCAGTACTTC. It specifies CSARDDTYEQYF.

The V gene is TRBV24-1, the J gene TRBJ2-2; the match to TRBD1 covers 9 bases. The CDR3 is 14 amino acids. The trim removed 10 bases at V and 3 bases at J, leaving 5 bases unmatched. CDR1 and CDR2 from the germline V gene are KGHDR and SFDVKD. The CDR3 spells CATGTGIHTGELFF. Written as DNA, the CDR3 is TGTGCCACGGGGACAGGGATCCACACCGGGGAGCTGTTTTTT.

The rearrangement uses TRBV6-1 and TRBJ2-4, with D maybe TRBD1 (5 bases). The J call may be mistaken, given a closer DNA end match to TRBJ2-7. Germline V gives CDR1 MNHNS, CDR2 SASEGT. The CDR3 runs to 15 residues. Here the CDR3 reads CASTSLAAGPDEQYF. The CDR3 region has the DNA TGTGCCAGCACCTCCTTGGCGGCAGGGCCCGACGAGCAGTACTTC.

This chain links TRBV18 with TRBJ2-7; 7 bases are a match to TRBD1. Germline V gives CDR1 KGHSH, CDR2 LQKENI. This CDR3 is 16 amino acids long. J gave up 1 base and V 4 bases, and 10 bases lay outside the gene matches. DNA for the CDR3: TGTGCCAGCTCACGATCCCCGGGACAGACATCCTACGAGCAGTACTTC. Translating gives CASSRSPGQTSYEQYF.

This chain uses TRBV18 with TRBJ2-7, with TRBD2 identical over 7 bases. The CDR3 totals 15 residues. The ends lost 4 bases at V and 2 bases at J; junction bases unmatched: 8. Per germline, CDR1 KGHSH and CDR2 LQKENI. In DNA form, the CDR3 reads TGTGCCAGCTCACGTCAGCGGGGAACCCCCTACGAGCAGTACTTC. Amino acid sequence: CASSRQRGTPYEQYF.

The CDR3 DNA follows: TGTGCCAGCAGCTTGGACCAGGGGAGTCCAGATACGCAGTATTTT. Its protein product is CASSLDQGSPDTQYF. This chain joins TRBV7-9 and TRBJ2-3; D may be TRBD1 (6 bases). CDR1 SEHNR and CDR2 FQNEAQ come from the germline V gene (reference sequence). V gave up 3 bases and J gave up 4 bases, with 14 bases separating them. This CDR3 region has 15 residues. The full variable domain, with the rest looked up from reference TRBV7-9 and TRBJ2-3, is DTGVSQNPRHKITKRGQNVTFRCDPISEHNRLYWYRQTLGQGPEFLTYFQNEAQLEKSRLLSDRFSAERPKGSFSTLEIQRTEQGDSAMYLCASSLDQGSPDTQYFGPGTRLTVL.

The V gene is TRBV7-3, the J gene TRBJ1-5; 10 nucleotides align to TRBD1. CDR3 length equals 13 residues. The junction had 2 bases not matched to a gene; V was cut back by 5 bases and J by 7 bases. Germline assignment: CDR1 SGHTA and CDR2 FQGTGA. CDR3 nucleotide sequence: TGTGCCAGCAGCCAGACAGGGGGCCAGCCCCAGCATTTT. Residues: CASSQTGGQPQHF.

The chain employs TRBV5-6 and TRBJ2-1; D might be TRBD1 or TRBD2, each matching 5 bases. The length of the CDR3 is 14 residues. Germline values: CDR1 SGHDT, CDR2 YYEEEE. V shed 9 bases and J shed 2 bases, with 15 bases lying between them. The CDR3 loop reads CATRNWGTYNEQFF. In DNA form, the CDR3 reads TGTGCCACAAGGAACTGGGGGACCTACAATGAGCAGTTCTTC.

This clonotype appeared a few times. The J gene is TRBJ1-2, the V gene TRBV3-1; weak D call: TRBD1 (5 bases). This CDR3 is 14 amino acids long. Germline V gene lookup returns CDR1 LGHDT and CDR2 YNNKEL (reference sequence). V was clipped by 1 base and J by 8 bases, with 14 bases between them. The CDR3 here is CASSQGQLRGGYTF. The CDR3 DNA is TGTGCCAGCAGCCAAGGACAGCTGAGAGGAGGCTACACCTTC.

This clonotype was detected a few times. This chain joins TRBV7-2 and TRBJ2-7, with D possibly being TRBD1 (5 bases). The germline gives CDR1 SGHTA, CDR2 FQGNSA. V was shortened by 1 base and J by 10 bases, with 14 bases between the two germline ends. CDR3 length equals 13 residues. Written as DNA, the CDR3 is TGTGCCAGCAGCTTAGTGCCAGGGAATTCCCAGTACTTC. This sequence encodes CASSLVPGNSQYF. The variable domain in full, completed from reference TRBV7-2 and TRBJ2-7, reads GAGVSQSPSNKVTEKGKDVELRCDPISGHTALYWYRQSLGQGLEFLIYFQGNSAPDKSGLPSDRFSAERTGGSVSTLTIQRTQQEDSAVYLCASSLVPGNSQYFGPGTRLTVT.

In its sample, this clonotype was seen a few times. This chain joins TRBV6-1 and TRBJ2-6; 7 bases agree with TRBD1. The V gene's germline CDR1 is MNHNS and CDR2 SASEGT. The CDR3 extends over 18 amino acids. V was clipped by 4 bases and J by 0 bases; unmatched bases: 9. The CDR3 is CASSVRTGVDSGANVLTF. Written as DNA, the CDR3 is TGTGCCAGCAGTGTGAGGACAGGAGTGGACTCTGGGGCCAACGTCCTGACTTTC.

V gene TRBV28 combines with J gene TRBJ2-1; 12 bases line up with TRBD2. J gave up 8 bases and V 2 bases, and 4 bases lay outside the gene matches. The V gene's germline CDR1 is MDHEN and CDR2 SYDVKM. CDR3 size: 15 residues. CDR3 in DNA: TGTGCCAGCAGTTTAGGTGCTAGCGGGAGGGATGAGCAGTTCTTC. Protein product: CASSLGASGRDEQFF.

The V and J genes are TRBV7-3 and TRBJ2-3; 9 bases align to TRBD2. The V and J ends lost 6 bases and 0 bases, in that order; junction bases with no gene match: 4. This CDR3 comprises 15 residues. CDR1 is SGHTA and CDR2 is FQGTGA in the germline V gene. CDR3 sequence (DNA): TGTGCCAGCAGACCTAGCGGGACTAGCACAGATACGCAGTATTTT. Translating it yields CASRPSGTSTDTQYF.

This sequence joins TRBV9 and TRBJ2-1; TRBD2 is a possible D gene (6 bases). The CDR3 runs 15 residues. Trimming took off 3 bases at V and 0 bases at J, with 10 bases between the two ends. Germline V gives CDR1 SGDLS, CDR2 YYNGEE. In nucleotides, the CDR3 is TGTGCCAGCAGCGGGCCCGGGAGCTCCTACAATGAGCAGTTCTTC. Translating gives CASSGPGSSYNEQFF.

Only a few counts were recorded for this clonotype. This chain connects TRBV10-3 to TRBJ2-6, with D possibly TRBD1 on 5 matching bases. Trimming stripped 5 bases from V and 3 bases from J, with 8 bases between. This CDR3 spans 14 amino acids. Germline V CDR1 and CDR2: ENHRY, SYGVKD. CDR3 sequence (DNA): TGTGCCATCAGTTCAGGGAATGGGGCCAACGTCCTGACTTTC. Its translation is CAISSGNGANVLTF.

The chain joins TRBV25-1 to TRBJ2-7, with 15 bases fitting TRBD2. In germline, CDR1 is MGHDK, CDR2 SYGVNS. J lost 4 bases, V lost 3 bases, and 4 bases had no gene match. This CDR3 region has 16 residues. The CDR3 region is CASSEGLAGGGYEQYF. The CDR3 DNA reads TGTGCCAGCAGTGAGGGACTAGCGGGAGGAGGGTACGAGCAGTACTTC.

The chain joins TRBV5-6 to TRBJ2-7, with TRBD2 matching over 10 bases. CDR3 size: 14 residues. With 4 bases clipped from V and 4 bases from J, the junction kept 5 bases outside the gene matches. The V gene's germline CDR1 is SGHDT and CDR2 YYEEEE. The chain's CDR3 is CASSASGSMYEQYF. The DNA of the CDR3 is TGTGCCAGCAGCGCTAGCGGGAGTATGTACGAGCAGTACTTC.

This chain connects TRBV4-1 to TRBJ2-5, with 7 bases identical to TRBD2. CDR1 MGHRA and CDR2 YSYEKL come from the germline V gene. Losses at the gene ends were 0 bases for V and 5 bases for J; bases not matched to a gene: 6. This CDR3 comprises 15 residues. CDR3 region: CASSQDGRAFETQYF. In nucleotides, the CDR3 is TGCGCCAGCAGCCAAGATGGGAGGGCCTTCGAGACCCAGTACTTC.

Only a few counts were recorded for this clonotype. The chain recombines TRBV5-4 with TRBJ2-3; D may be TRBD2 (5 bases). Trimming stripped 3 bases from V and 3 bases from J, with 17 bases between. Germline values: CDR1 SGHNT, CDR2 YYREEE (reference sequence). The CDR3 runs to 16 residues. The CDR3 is CASSSNVGSRTDTQYF. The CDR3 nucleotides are TGTGCCAGCAGCTCGAACGTAGGGAGTAGAACAGATACGCAGTATTTT.

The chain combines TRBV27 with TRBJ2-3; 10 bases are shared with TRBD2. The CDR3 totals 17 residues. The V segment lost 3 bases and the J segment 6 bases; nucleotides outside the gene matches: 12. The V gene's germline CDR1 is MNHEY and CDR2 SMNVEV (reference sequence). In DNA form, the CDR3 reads TGTGCCAGCAGTTTCCTCTCCAGCGGGAGGGCCAAGGATACGCAGTATTTT. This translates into CASSFLSSGRAKDTQYF.